The sequence of this T cell receptor (beta chain) was determined in a study of blood T cell repertoires in COVID-19. The authors' processing: Amplification of reference gene primers was used by the study to estimate nucleated cell counts. Produced via immunoSEQ multiplex PCR; TCRdb's table is partial and in-frame only. The V and J calls and clone size are taken from that table; D and trimming were inferred from the DNA. The sample carries 95,000 to 110,000 clones, approximately 90% recorded once. CDR1 SGHAT and CDR2 FQNNGV come from the germline V gene. The CDR3 contains 16 residues. The J segment lost 5 bases and the V segment lost 5 bases, leaving 8 bases of the junction unmatched.

The sequenced sample was peripheral blood. The chain links TRBV11-2 to TRBJ2-1, with 11 bases identical to TRBD2. The source is a man in his forties or fifties with active or convalescent COVID-19. The CDR3 sequence is CASSTRLAGTHNEQFF. The CDR3 bases are TGTGCCAGCAGCACCCGACTAGCGGGGACCCACAATGAGCAGTTCTTC.